In this sample, the clone carrying this TCR beta chain turned up a few times. Its matching antigen is unknown. The CDR3 runs to 12 residues. The germline V and J ends were trimmed by 8 bases and 4 bases, with 14 bases remaining between them. CDR1 is SQVTM and CDR2 is ANQGSEA in the germline V gene. The data were taken from a study of siplizumab effects on memory and regulatory T cells. General observations from the study: The study did not confirm that proliferating Tregs from siplizumab cultures were suppressive.

Clones were read by immunoSEQ multiplex PCR, and TCRdb kept only the in-frame ones, dropping some. This sample has roughly 80,000 clones, with about nine tenths found just once. The V and J genes are TRBV29-1 and TRBJ1-1, with TRBD1 as a possible D gene (6 bases). This TCR came from a human donor in good health. Material for sequencing was Tregs sorted from blood. CDR3 residues: CSTQGWVTEAFF. The CDR3 region has the DNA TGCAGCACCCAGGGGTGGGTCACTGAAGCTTTCTTT.